The 26 T cell receptor beta chains below come from one sample, sequenced in a study of vaccination and CD4 T cells after COVID-19. The time point was: late sampling 161 to 241 days after vaccination in a few convalescent patients. Treatment denoted: approximately 9-day PBMC culture with coronavirus spike peptide pools or control peptides (ViraFEST assay). An Oncomine TCR Beta short-read assay was used to sequence the DNA from cultured CD4+ T cells. TCRdb reprocessed the PCR reads with MiXCR, giving one entry per CDR3 protein. The table lists some 24,000 distinct CDR3 sequences, roughly 29% of them singletons. Their cognate antigens are unknown. Sequenced material: CD4+ T cells from blood, cultured in vitro, taken about 7 months after SARS-CoV-2 vaccination. These receptors came from a human donor who had recovered from COVID-19.

The chain uses TRBV20-1 and TRBJ2-7; 9 positions agree with TRBD2. Per germline, CDR1 DFQATT and CDR2 SNEGSKA (reference sequence). V dropped 0 bases and J dropped 0; count of bases not matched to a gene: 12. This CDR3 is 18 amino acids long. The CDR3 here is CSARDPLAGPPRSYEQYF. DNA for the CDR3: TGCAGTGCTAGAGATCCGCTAGCGGGACCCCCCCGCTCCTACGAGCAGTACTTC.

The chain has TRBV5-1 and TRBJ1-2; D perhaps matches TRBD1 (6 bases). The CDR3 has 14 residues. The V end was cut by 5 bases, the J end by 8 bases, with 19 bases between. The germline gives CDR1 SGHRS, CDR2 YFSETQ. The CDR3 region has the DNA TGCGCCAGCAGTGACCCCGGGGGACATCTGGGCTACACCTTC. Translating gives CASSDPGGHLGYTF.

In its sample, this clonotype was seen a few times. V gene TRBV6-1 combines with J gene TRBJ2-1; 11 nucleotides line up with TRBD2. Germline trimming cut 5 bases from V and 4 bases from J; bases unmatched to any gene: 4. Germline CDR1 is MNHNS and CDR2 is SASEGT. The CDR3 totals 15 residues. CDR3 DNA: TGTGCCAGCAGTCAGACTAGCGGGGCTTACAATGAGCAGTTCTTC. Translated, it gives CASSQTSGAYNEQFF.

The CDR3 loop is CASSSPQASSYNEQFF. In DNA, the CDR3 is TGCGCCAGCAGCTCCCCGCAGGCAAGCTCCTACAATGAGCAGTTCTTC. The chain joins TRBV4-1 to TRBJ2-1; D is unresolved. The CDR3 sequence is 16 residues long. Germline lookup yields CDR1 MGHRA and CDR2 YSYEKL. Trimming pared 5 bases from V and 0 bases from J, leaving 14 bases between.

The sample holds a few counts of this clonotype. V is TRBV20-1 and J is TRBJ2-5, with 10 bases aligning to TRBD2. Germline CDR1 reads DFQATT; CDR2 reads SNEGSKA (reference sequence). J lost 2 bases, V lost 5 bases, and 8 bases had no gene match. The CDR3 extends over 15 amino acids. In DNA, the CDR3 is TGCAGTGCTCGCATCCCGGGACTAGCGCAAGAGACCCAGTACTTC. It specifies CSARIPGLAQETQYF.

The chain has TRBV10-3 and TRBJ1-2; no clear D gene. CDR3 length: 15 residues. The V gene's germline CDR1 is ENHRY and CDR2 SYGVKD. V dropped 11 bases and J dropped 4 bases, with 23 bases sitting between them. CDR3 sequence (DNA): TGTGCCGCTGCCGAGTTCTACTACAACCGCTATGGCTACACCTTC. This gives the protein CAAAEFYYNRYGYTF.

The V gene is TRBV2, the J gene TRBJ1-1; unclear D gene. Trimming took 6 bases from V and 5 from J, leaving 16 bases between them. The CDR3 covers 14 residues. Germline assignment: CDR1 SNHLY and CDR2 FYNNEI. The CDR3, as DNA: TGTGCCAGCAGGGCTCTGGGATCTGGGACTGAAGCTTTCTTT. This sequence encodes CASRALGSGTEAFF.

V is TRBV20-1 and J is TRBJ2-7; the match to TRBD2 covers 13 bases. V shed 3 bases, J shed 2 bases, and the junction held 4 bases outside the gene matches. The CDR3 length is 15 residues. Per germline, CDR1 DFQATT and CDR2 SNEGSKA (reference sequence). The CDR3 loop is CSARYTSGRAYEQYF. The CDR3 region has the DNA TGCAGTGCTAGGTATACTAGCGGGAGGGCCTACGAGCAGTACTTC.

Points on this clonotype: The junction does not match germline at one end; this may be a read error. The chain uses TRBV6-1 and TRBJ2-7, with 9 positions matching TRBD1. CDR1 and CDR2 (germline): MNHNS, SASEGT. The CDR3 totals 14 residues. The CDR3 reads CASSDPGQGYEQCF. The CDR3 nucleotides read TGTGCCAGCAGTGACCCGGGACAGGGCTACGAGCAGTGCTTC.

This clonotype was counted between two and nine times. The chain links TRBV27 to TRBJ2-1; tentative D call: TRBD2 (6 bases). V lost 6 bases to trimming and J lost 2 bases, with 8 bases between them. The germline CDR1 and CDR2 sequences are MNHEY and SMNVEV (reference sequence). The CDR3 covers 13 residues. The CDR3 DNA reads as TGTGCCAGCAGAGCTAGCGCCTACAATGAGCAGTTCTTC. Its protein is CASRASAYNEQFF.

This clonotype was seen a few times. The gene calls are TRBV6-5 and TRBJ2-7; TRBD2 is a possible D gene (6 bases). The CDR3 is 16 residues long. The V and J ends lost 4 bases and 0 bases respectively, with 16 bases between them. Germline V gene sequence: CDR1 MNHEY, CDR2 SVGAGI. The CDR3 DNA is TGTGCCAGCAGTTCAGCATCAAGGCGGGACTCCTACGAGCAGTACTTC. The encoded protein is CASSSASRRDSYEQYF.

The rearrangement joins TRBV5-1 to TRBJ2-3; D tentatively reads TRBD1 or TRBD2 (5 bases each). Germline lookup yields CDR1 SGHRS and CDR2 YFSETQ. Trimming removed 7 bases from V and 6 bases from J, with 18 bases in between. The CDR3 is made up of 14 amino acids. This chain's CDR3 is CASGDASLRDTQYF. In DNA, the CDR3 is TGCGCCAGCGGGGACGCCTCTTTGAGGGATACGCAGTATTTT.

This rearrangement joins TRBV2 to TRBJ2-5, with D possibly TRBD1 on 6 matching bases. There are 13 residues in the CDR3. V was cut by 6 bases and J by 5 bases, with 13 bases left in between. CDR1 and CDR2 (germline): SNHLY, FYNNEI. The CDR3 nucleotides are TGTGCCAGCAGCCCCAGGGGTTTGGAGACCCAGTACTTC. Its protein is CASSPRGLETQYF.

This clonotype was detected a few times. The V gene is TRBV20-1, the J gene TRBJ2-7; TRBD2 is a possible D gene (6 bases). Trimming removed 5 bases from V and 3 bases from J, with 20 bases in between. Germline CDR1 is DFQATT and CDR2 is SNEGSKA (reference sequence). The CDR3 runs 15 residues. This CDR3 is CSAGSTGVRFYEQYF. As DNA, the CDR3 is TGCAGTGCTGGCAGTACGGGAGTCCGTTTCTACGAGCAGTACTTC.

This clonotype was picked up a small number of times. J is TRBJ1-5 and V is TRBV6-1; D is perhaps TRBD1 (5 bases). In germline, CDR1 is MNHNS, CDR2 SASEGT. Trimming took 7 bases from V and 9 from J, leaving 22 bases between them. CDR3 length equals 15 residues. CDR3 DNA: TGTGCCAGCACCTCTCAGGGACCGTCGACGGGGCCCCAGCATTTT. This gives the protein CASTSQGPSTGPQHF.

This clonotype showed up just a few times. This chain joins TRBV11-2 and TRBJ1-5; D is perhaps TRBD1 (6 bases). V was trimmed by 1 base and J by 6 bases, leaving 10 bases between them. The CDR3 has 14 residues. The germline V gene encodes CDR1 SGHAT and CDR2 FQNNGV. CDR3 DNA: TGTGCCAGCAGCTTAGCCGGGGGCAGTCAGCCCCAGCATTTT. Its translation: CASSLAGGSQPQHF.

This clonotype was seen a handful of times. The chain links TRBV7-8 to TRBJ2-1; 10 bases are shared with TRBD2. V was pared by 6 bases and J by 0 bases, with 8 bases of the junction left unmatched. The CDR3 is 17 amino acids. The V gene's germline CDR1 is SGHVS and CDR2 FQNEAQ. CDR3 residues: CASRGLAGVRSYNEQFF. The CDR3 nucleotides are TGTGCCAGCAGAGGGCTAGCGGGAGTCCGCTCCTACAATGAGCAGTTCTTC.

V is TRBV5-4 and J is TRBJ2-1; D is undetermined. CDR1 is SGHNT, CDR2 YYREEE, per germline (reference sequence). Trimming took off 0 bases at V and 12 bases at J, with 7 bases between the two ends. The CDR3 consists of 11 residues. The DNA for the CDR3 is TGTGCCAGCAGCTTGGAGAGCGTGCAGTTCTTC. Its protein is CASSLESVQFF.

The CDR3 reads CASRGDRGLYEQYF. CDR3 nucleotides: TGTGCCAGCAGGGGGGACAGGGGCCTCTACGAGCAGTACTTC. This chain connects TRBV2 to TRBJ2-7, with 10 bases aligning to TRBD1. After removal of 6 bases from V and 3 bases from J, the junction contained 5 bases not matched to a gene. Germline CDR1 SNHLY, CDR2 FYNNEI. The CDR3 contains 14 residues.

The rearrangement links TRBV7-8 to TRBJ1-5; 7 bases align to TRBD1. The CDR3 length is 15 residues. The trim removed 1 base at V and 5 bases at J, leaving 5 bases unmatched. Germline V gene lookup returns CDR1 SGHVS and CDR2 FQNEAQ. The DNA of the CDR3 is TGTGCCAGCAGCTTAGGGGCCAGGGGGGATCAGCCCCAGCATTTT. Its protein product is CASSLGARGDQPQHF.

The V call is TRBV5-8, the J call TRBJ1-2; possible D gene TRBD1, 5 bases. CDR1 is SGHTS and CDR2 is YDEGEE in the germline V gene. Deletions cut 4 bases from V and 6 bases from J, with 22 bases between. The CDR3 totals 16 residues. The CDR3 sequence is CASSPWALPKGDGYTF. CDR3 DNA sequence: TGTGCCAGCAGCCCCTGGGCCCTTCCCAAAGGGGATGGCTACACCTTC.

This clonotype was found a few times. V gene TRBV20-1 combines with J gene TRBJ1-2; 10 nucleotides agree with TRBD1. Germline lookup yields CDR1 DFQATT and CDR2 SNEGSKA (reference sequence). The CDR3 totals 17 residues. Trimming removed 6 bases from V and 0 bases from J; junction bases left unmatched: 13. In nucleotides, the CDR3 is TGCAGTGCCGTCGATGACAGGGGGCGGGGAGCTAACTATGGCTACACCTTC. It translates to CSAVDDRGRGANYGYTF.

This clonotype was seen a handful of times. The rearrangement uses TRBV20-1 and TRBJ1-1; D not resolved. CDR1 and CDR2 from the germline V gene are DFQATT and SNEGSKA (reference sequence). The V gene lost 1 base and the J gene lost 5 bases, with 8 bases spanning the gap. The CDR3 covers 12 residues. CDR3 DNA sequence: TGCAGTGCTAGAGGGTTGGGGACTGAAGCTTTCTTT. It is translated as CSARGLGTEAFF.

This clonotype has more than one count but fewer than ten. The rearrangement joins TRBV28 to TRBJ1-2, with D maybe TRBD1 (6 bases). The germline V and J ends were trimmed by 7 bases and 2 bases, with 8 bases remaining between them. The CDR3 runs 12 residues. The germline CDR1 and CDR2 sequences are MDHEN and SYDVKM. The CDR3: CASTGTNYGYTF. CDR3 bases: TGTGCCAGCACCGGGACAAACTATGGCTACACCTTC.

By its share, this clonotype is medium-sized (0.01 to 0.1%). V is TRBV20-1 and J is TRBJ1-6; 7 bases fit TRBD1. CDR3 length: 16 residues. Germline CDR1 DFQATT, CDR2 SNEGSKA (reference sequence). V shed 3 bases, J shed 6 bases, and the junction held 11 bases outside the gene matches. CDR3 DNA: TGCAGTGCTAGCGAGCGGGGGACAGCATTTAATTCACCCCTCCACTTT. Its protein product is CSASERGTAFNSPLHF.

This clonotype was counted a few times. In nucleotides, the CDR3 is TGTGCCAGCAGTTATCCGCAGCGGGAGGCGGCCAAAAACATTCAGTACTTC. Translation: CASSYPQREAAKNIQYF. The gene calls are TRBV28 and TRBJ2-4, with 9 bases matching TRBD2. The germline V gene has CDR1 MDHEN and CDR2 SYDVKM. There are 17 residues in the CDR3. V dropped 4 bases and J dropped 1; count of bases not matched to a gene: 8.